This T cell receptor (beta chain) originates from a study of shared clonotypes between healthy human individuals. Study context: Three CD4 naive, three CD4 memory, two CD8 naive and one CD8 memory plate were used per donor. Study-level findings and limits: Clonotypes shared by all four sorted-subset donors had higher generation probabilities than non-shared clonotypes.

Negatively enriched CD4+ T cells were divided by CD45RA into naive and memory. Investigators spread the genomic DNA of each subset evenly over several immunoSEQ plates. Sequenced by immunoSEQ multiplex PCR; TCRdb stores in-frame clones only, minus some. Of over 850,000 clones in the sample, about 84% were seen once. CDR3 length equals 17 residues. Germline V gives CDR1 KGHSH, CDR2 LQKENI. Trimming stripped 2 bases from V and 3 bases from J, with 17 bases between. A few counts support this clone. The antigen is not known. This TCR came from a man aged 18-30 years in good health. Some clones in this sample may be carry-over from other donors' samples. The rearrangement joins TRBV18 to TRBJ1-5; D is ambiguous. The sequencing input was memory CD4+ T cells from PBMCs. Subset noted: CD45RA-negative fraction. CDR3 in amino acids: CASSPVAGLRPNQPQHF. As DNA, the CDR3 is TGTGCCAGCTCACCAGTAGCGGGCCTCAGGCCCAATCAGCCCCAGCATTTT.